This T cell receptor (beta chain) derives from a study of CD8 T cells in ankylosing spondylitis. Construction of TCR beta libraries was performed using quantitative 5'-RACE with molecular barcodes. TCRdb reanalysed the 5' RACE reads using MiXCR and keeps one entry per CDR3 protein. The sample shows approximately 540,000 distinct CDR3 sequences, roughly 13% of them seen only once. Overall study findings and caveats: Prior work had noted some motif variants in reactive arthritis blood and synovial fluid. Disease-linked clones displayed a CD8+ phenotype and appeared relatively rarely in peripheral blood. Within ankylosing spondylitis blood, a TCR beta motif made up of eight or nine highly homologous variants appeared to be characteristic. Significantly higher representation of disease-linked clones was reported for matched ankylosing spondylitis synovial fluid.

Trimming removed 2 bases at V and 6 bases at J, with 10 bases between. The germline V gene has CDR1 SGHAT and CDR2 FQNNGV. CDR3 length: 14 amino acids. With regard to this clonotype: The target antigen is unknown.

The sequenced sample consisted of blood, either unsorted or a sorted T cell fraction (not recorded which). This TCR came from a male donor with ankylosing spondylitis. The chain has TRBV11-2 and TRBJ2-2; D perhaps matches TRBD1 (6 bases). The CDR3 region is CASSLRGYSGELFF. The CDR3 coding sequence is TGTGCCAGCAGCTTAAGGGGGTATTCCGGGGAGCTGTTTTTT.